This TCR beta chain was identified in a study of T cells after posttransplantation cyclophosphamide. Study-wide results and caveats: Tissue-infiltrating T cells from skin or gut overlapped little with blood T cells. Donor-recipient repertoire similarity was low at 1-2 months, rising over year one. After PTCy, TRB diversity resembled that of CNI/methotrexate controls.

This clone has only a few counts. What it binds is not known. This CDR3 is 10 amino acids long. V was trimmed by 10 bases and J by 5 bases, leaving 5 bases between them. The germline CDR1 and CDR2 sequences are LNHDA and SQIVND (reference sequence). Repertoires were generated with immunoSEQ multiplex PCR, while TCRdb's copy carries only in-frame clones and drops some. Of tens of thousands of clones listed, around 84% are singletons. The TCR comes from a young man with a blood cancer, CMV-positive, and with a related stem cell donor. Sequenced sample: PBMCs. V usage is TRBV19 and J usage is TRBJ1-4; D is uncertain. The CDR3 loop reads CATRNEKLFF. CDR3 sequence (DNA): TGTGCCACCCGGAATGAAAAACTGTTTTTT.